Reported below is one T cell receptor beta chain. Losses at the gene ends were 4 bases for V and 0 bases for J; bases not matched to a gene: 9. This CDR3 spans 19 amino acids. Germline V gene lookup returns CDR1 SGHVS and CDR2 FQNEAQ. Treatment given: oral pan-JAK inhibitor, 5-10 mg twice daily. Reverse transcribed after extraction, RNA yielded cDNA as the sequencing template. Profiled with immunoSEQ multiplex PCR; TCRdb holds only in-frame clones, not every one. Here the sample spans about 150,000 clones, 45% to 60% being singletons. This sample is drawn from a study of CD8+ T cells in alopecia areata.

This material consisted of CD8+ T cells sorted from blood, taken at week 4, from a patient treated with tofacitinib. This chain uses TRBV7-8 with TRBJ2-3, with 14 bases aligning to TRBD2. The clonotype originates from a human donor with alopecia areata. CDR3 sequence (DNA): TGTGCCAGCAGCTCAAGACGGACTAGCGGGGGGCGGAGCACAGATACGCAGTATTTT. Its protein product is CASSSRRTSGGRSTDTQYF.